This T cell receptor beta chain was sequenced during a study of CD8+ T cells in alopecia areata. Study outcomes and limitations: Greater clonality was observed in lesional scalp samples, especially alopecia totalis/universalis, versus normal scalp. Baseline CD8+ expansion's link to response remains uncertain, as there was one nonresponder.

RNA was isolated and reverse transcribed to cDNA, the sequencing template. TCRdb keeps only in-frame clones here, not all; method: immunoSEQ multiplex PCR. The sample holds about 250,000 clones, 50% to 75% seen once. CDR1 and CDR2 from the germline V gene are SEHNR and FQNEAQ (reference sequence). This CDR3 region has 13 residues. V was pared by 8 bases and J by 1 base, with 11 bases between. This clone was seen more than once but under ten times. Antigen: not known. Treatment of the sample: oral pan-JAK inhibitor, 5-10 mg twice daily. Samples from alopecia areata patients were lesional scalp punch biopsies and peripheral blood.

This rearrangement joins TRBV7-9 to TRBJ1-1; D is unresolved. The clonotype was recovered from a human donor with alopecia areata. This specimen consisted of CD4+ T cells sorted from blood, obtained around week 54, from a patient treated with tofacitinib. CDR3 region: CASALQTNTEAFF. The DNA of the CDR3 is TGTGCCAGCGCATTACAGACGAACACTGAAGCTTTCTTT.